This T cell receptor beta chain was identified in a study of OX40 agonist ivuxolimab in advanced cancers. V lost 3 bases and J 4 bases, leaving 11 bases between the germline ends. Germline V gene lookup returns CDR1 SGHTA and CDR2 FQGNSA. The CDR3 length is 14 residues. Produced via immunoSEQ multiplex PCR; TCRdb's table is partial and in-frame only. Here the sample spans over 15,000 clones, 87% being singletons. Study observations and caveats: The antigen specificity of the peripheral T cells (those that were expanded) was not determined.

This clone was seen once. The antigen is not known. This specimen was CD4+ or CD8+ T cells sorted from blood, taken in a trial of the OX40 agonist ivuxolimab. This TCR derives from an adult with an advanced solid tumor such as melanoma, head and neck, liver or kidney cancer. The chain has TRBV7-2 and TRBJ2-3; D uncertain. The CDR3: CASSFAKGADTQYF. The CDR3 nucleotides read TGTGCCAGCAGCTTCGCTAAAGGAGCAGATACGCAGTATTTT.